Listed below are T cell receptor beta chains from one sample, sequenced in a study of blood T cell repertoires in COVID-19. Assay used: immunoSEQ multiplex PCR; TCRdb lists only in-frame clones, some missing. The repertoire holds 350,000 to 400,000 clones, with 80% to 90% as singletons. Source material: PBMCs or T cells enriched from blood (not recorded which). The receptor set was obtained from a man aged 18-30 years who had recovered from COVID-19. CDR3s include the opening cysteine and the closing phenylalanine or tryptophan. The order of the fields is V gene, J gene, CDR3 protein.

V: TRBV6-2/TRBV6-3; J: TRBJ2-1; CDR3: CASSYRGRADNEQFF
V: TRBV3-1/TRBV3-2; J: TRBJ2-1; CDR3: CASSRGLAGGQNEQFF
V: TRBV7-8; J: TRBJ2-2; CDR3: CASSLGLGREAGELFF
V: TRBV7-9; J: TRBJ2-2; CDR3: CASSPSASSVSGELFF
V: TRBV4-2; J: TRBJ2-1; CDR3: CASSQEEVLAGPDEQFF
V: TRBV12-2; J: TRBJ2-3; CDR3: CASRSRRAGGSLGCTDTQYF
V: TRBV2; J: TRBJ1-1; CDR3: CASSEDLGAEAFF
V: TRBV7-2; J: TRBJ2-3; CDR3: CASSLGSGTSYTQYF
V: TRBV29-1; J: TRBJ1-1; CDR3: CSVLGGTEAFF
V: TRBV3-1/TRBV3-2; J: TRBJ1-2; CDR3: CASSQPGVGVYGYTF
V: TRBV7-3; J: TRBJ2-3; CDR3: CASSLGLAGGPDTQYF
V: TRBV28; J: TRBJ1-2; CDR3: CASSIGTGGIYGYTF
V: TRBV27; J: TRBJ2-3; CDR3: CASSSRDKSKPSTDTQYF
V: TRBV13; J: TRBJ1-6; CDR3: CASSSSYRQFASPLHF
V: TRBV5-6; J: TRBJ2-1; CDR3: CASSWDSLERGDEQFF
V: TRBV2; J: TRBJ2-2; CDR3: CAIKGRPGGKVTGELFF
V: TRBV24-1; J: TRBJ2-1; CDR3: CATSDAGGLYNEQFF
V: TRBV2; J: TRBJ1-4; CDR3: CASSYRPGRLFF
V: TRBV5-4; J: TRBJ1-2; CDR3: CASSLGAGGTGGYGYTF
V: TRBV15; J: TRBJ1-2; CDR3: CATSRDPAGRSYTF
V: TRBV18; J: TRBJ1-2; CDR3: CASSPNNVNYGYTF
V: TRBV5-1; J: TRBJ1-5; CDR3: CASSLGPDQPQHF
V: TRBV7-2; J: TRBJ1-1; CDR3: CASVFREGTEAFF
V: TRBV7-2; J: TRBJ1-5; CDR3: CASSFAQSNQPQHF
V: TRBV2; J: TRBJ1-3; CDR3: CASSVGQGQSGNTIYF
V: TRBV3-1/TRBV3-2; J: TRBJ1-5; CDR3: CASSQEGGNQPQHF
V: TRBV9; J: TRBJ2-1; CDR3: CASGGAGGPNEQFF
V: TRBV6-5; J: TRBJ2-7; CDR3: CASRLLGRPYEQYF
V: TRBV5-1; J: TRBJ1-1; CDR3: CASTIDSLNTEAFF
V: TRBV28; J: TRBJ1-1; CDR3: CASSLDIQNTEAFF
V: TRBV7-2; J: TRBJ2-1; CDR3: CASSLAGTRFNNEQFF
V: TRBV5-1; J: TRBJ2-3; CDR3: CASSPDRGLTDTQYF
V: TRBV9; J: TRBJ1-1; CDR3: CASSAQGVMNTEAFF
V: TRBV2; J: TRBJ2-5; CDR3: CASRRGTSGSSPETQYF